Below, one T cell receptor beta chain is given with its context. The antigen it binds to is not known. No base-level quality is on record; no much larger clone is a single base apart. These data come from a study of blood T cell repertoires in COVID-19 (TCRdb year 2020). Regarding the complete study: The collaborator samples originated in the United States, Italy and Spain and spanned the acute and convalescent phases of COVID-19. The material from the prospective study consisted of cDNA or gDNA derived from T cells, B-cell-depleted T cells, or PBMCs. Deeply sampled blood TCRbeta repertoires from subjects exposed to, actively infected with, or recovered from COVID-19 were included in the dataset. A freely available public database, intended as a resource for researchers studying the immune response to SARS-CoV-2, is where the repertoires were released. Samples were obtained from the ongoing ImmuneRACE study (first 160 participants) and from some 1,300 subjects provided by 6 global collaborators. Sample metadata almost always included a de-identified subject ID, COVID-19 status, age in years and sex. Where available, HLA class I and class II types were taken from metadata supplied by the sample provider and were not determined by assay-based typing.

Results the study describes overall, beyond this receptor: The amount of clinical and demographic metadata varied by source and participant and was provided uncurated.

Another Seattle source contributed samples from volunteer blood donors who had recovered from COVID-19. Whole blood was collected in K2EDTA tubes by collaborating institutions according to the institutions' own protocols. For TCRbeta analysis, collaborators shipped samples as frozen whole blood, isolated PBMCs, or DNA extracted from either of those sample types. The immunoSEQ Assay, a bias-controlled multiplex PCR, was used to amplify TCRbeta CDR3 regions from genomic DNA. The published analysis was carried out like this. The number of nucleated cells in each sample was estimated by amplification of reference gene primers within the assay. To quantify the absolute abundance of each unique TCRbeta CDR3 rearrangement, sequence reads were collapsed and filtered. For each sample, productive Simpson clonality was calculated by taking the square root of Simpson's diversity index across productive rearrangements. TCRdb limited this immuneACCESS table to in-frame rearrangements with V and J called. A share of clones is missing; checked studies link under half to unresolved V genes, and the rest is unexplained. The DNA was the basis for D and trimming; V, J and clone size are from that table. This sample is represented by under 150,000 clones; around 85% of them were singletons. The ten top clones hold approximately 16% of the sample.

The trim is 11 bases for V and 4 bases for J, with a gap of 11 bases between the germline ends. CDR1 MNHEY and CDR2 SVGAGI were looked up in the germline V gene. The CDR3 starts with the cysteine, ends with the phenylalanine, and has 11 residues. The CDR3 DNA has 33 bases and is translated from base 1. The sequenced material came from peripheral blood. The TCR originated in a woman aged 50 to 65 who had recovered from COVID-19. The chain was built from TRBV6-5 and TRBJ1-2, with the D gene uncertain. For the CDR3, the sequence is CAAHSGYGYTF. The DNA sequence is as follows: TGTGCCGCGCATTCCGGCTATGGCTACACCTTC.